This TCR beta chain was identified during a study of shared clonotypes between healthy human individuals. The method was immunoSEQ multiplex PCR; TCRdb's version includes in-frame clones alone and lacks a portion of them. The sample has about a million clones, 70% to 85% seen once. With regard to this clone: Its antigen is unknown.

The CDR3 length is 12 residues. V lost 8 bases and J lost 2, with 10 bases in between. Germline loops: CDR1 GTSNPN, CDR2 SVGIG (reference sequence). Study-wide points: Donor scarcity curtailed the genetic and exposure-history diversity represented herein.

This TCR was recovered from a man aged 18 to 29 in good health. Sample: memory CD4+ T cells sorted from blood. Subset specified: CD45RA-negative fraction. The chain is built from TRBV30 and TRBJ2-1, with D perhaps matching TRBD1 or TRBD2 (5 bases each). CDR3 sequence reads: CAGGGPYNEQFF. CDR3 nucleotides: TGTGCCGGTGGGGGACCCTACAATGAGCAGTTCTTC.